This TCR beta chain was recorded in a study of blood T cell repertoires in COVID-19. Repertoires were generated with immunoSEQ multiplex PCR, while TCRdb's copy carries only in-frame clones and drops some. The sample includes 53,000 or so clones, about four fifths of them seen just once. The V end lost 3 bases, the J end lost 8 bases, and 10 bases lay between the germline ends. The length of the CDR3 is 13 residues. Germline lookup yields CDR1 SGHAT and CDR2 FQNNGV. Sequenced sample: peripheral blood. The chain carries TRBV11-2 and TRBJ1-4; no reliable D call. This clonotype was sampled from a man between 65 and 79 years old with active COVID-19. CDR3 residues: CASSFNPEEKLFF. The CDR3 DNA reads TGTGCCAGCAGCTTTAACCCAGAAGAAAAACTGTTTTTT.